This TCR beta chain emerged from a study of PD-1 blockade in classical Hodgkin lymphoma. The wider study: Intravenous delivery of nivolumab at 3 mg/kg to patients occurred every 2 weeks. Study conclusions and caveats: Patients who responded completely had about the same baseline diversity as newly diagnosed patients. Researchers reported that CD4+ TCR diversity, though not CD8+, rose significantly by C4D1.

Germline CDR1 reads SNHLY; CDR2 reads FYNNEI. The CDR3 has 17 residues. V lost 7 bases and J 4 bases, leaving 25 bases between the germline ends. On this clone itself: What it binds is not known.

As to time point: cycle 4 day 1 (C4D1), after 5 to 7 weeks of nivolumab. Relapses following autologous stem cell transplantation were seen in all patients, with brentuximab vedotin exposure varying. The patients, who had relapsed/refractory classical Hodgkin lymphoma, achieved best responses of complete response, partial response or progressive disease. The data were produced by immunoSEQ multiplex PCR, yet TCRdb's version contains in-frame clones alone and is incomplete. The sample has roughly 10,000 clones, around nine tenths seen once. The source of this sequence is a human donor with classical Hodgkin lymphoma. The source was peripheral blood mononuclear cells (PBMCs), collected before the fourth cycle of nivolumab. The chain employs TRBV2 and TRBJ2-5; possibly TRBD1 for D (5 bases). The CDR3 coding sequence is TGTGCCAGCACCAGGGTATCGGCCGCATCCGTCGGAGAGACCCAGTACTTC. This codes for CASTRVSAASVGETQYF.